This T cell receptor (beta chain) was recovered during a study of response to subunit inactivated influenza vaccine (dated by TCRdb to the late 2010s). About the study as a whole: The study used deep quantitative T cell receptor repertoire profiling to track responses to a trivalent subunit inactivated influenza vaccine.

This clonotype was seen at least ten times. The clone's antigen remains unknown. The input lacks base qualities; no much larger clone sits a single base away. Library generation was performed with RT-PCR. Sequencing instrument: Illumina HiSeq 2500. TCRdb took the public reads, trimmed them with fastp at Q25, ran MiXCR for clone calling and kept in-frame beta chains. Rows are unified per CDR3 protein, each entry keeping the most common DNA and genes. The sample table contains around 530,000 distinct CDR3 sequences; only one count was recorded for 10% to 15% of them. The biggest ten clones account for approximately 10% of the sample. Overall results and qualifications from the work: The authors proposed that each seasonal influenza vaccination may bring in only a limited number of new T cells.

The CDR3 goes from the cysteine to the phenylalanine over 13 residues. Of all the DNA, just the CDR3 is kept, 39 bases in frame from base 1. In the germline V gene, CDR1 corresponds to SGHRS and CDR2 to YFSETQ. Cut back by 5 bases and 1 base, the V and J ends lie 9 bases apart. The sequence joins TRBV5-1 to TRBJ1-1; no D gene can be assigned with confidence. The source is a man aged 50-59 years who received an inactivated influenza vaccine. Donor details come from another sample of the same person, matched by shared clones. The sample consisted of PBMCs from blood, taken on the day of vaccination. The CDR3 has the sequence CASREGSNTEAFF. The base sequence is TGCGCCAGCAGGGAGGGATCGAACACTGAAGCTTTCTTT. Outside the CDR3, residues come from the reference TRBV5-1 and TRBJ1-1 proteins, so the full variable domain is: KAGVTQTPRYLIKTRGQQVTLSCSPISGHRSVSWYQQTPGQGLQFLFEYFSETQRNKGNFPGRFSGRQFSNSRSEMNVSTLELGDSALYLCASREGSNTEAFFGQGTRLTVV.